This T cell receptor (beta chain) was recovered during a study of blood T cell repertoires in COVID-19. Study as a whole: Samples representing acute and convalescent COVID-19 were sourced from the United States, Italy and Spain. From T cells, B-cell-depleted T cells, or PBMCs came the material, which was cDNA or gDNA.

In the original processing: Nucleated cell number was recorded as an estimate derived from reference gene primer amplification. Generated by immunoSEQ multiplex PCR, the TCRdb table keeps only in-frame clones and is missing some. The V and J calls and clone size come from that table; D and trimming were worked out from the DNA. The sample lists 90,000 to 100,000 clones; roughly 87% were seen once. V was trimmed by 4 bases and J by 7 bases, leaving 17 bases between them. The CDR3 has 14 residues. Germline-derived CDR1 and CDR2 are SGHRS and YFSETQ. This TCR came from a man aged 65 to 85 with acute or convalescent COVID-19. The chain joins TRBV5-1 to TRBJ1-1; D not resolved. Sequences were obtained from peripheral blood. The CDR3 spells CASSLMNGGFEAFF. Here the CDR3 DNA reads TGCGCCAGCAGCCTGATGAACGGAGGGTTTGAAGCTTTCTTT.